This T cell receptor (beta chain) was profiled in a study of blood T cell repertoires in COVID-19. Sequencing was performed with immunoSEQ multiplex PCR; in TCRdb, only in-frame clones are kept and a portion is missing. The table includes approximately 180,000 clones, 80% to 90% detected once. This clone was seen only once. V was shortened by 3 bases and J by 9 bases, with 15 bases between the two germline ends. The V gene's germline CDR1 is WSHSY and CDR2 SAAADI. This CDR3 is 14 amino acids long. Sequencing input: PBMCs or T cells enriched from blood (not recorded which). This TCR derives from a woman aged 40 to 49 with acute COVID-19. This rearrangement joins TRBV10-2 to TRBJ2-1, with D maybe TRBD2 (6 bases). The DNA for the CDR3 is TGCGCCAGCAGTGAAGGGACTCGCTTTAGTGAGCAGTTCTTC. Translation gives CASSEGTRFSEQFF.